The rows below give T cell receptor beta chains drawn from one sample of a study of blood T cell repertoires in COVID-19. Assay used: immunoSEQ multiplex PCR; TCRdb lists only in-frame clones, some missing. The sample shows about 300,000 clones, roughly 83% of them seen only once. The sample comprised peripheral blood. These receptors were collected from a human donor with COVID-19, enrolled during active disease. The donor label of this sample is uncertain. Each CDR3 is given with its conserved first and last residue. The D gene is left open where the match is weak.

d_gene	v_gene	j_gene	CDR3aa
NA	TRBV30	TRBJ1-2	CAWSRGNYGYTF
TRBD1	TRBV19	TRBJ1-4	CASSQTGGVEKLFF
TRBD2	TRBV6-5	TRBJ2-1	CASSPGLAGNNEQFF
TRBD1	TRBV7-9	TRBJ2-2	CASSFGTGRTGELFF
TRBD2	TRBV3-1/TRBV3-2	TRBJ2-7	CASSQGIAGVYEQYF
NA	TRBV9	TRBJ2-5	CASNRQEQETQYF
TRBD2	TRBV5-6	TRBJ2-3	CASSLRLAGLTDTQYF
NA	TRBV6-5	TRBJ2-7	CASRPSGQGIYEQYF
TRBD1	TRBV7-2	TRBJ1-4	CASSFDREEKLFF
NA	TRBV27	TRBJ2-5	CASSLSGSGETQYF
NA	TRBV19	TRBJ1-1	CASSIGGGDTEAFF
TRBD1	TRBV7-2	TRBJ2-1	CASSFGQGNYNEQFF
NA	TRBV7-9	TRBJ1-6	CASNSGLGGSPLHF
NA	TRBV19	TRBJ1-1	CASRPREGGTEAFF
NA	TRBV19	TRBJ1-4	CASSINGGHEKLFF
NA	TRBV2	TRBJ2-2	CASSRENTGELFF
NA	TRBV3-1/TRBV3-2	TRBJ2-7	CASSSELGQYF
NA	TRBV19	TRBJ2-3	CASRPAFRGTDTQYF
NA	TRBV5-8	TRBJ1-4	CASSFLGGRNEKLFF
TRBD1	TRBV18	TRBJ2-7	CASSPGETGGRYEQYF